Below are 10 T cell receptor beta chains sequenced from a single sample in a study of T-cell memory formation after mild COVID-19. TCRdb processed the 5' RACE reads anew with MiXCR; each CDR3 protein has one entry. The table lists 450,000 or so distinct CDR3 sequences, 15% to 25% of them singletons, with around 9.2% in the top ten. Material: PBMCs or a T cell subset sorted from them (not recorded which). All receptors derive from an adult woman who had mild COVID-19 (a few samples of this study predate the infection). Cell type and time point are not known.

This chain uses TRBV6-4 with TRBJ1-5; perhaps TRBD1 as D (5 bases). Trimming stripped 0 bases from V and 3 bases from J, with 24 bases between. The CDR3 totals 20 residues. Germline CDR1 MRHNA, CDR2 SNTAGT. The CDR3 spells CASSDSNRLGSGSNNQPQHF. Written as DNA, the CDR3 is TGTGCCAGCAGTGACTCCAACAGGTTGGGATCAGGGTCGAACAATCAGCCCCAGCATTTT.

The chain links TRBV24-1 to TRBJ2-7, with 9 positions matching TRBD1. The CDR3 is 15 residues long. V shed 4 bases and J 1 base; nucleotides not matched to a gene: 4. Germline V gene lookup returns CDR1 KGHDR and CDR2 SFDVKD. In DNA form, the CDR3 reads TGTGCCACCAGTGACCAGGGACAGGGTTCCTACGAGCAGTACTTC. The encoded protein is CATSDQGQGSYEQYF.

This rearrangement joins TRBV20-1 to TRBJ2-5; 9 positions match TRBD2. This CDR3 has 17 amino acids. V trimming: 0 bases; J trimming: 1 base; junction bases outside the gene matches: 9. Looked up from germline, CDR1 is DFQATT and CDR2 is SNEGSKA (reference sequence). CDR3 in DNA: TGCAGTGCTAGAGAGAGGGCCGCGGGAGGGCCCCAAGAGACCCAGTACTTC. It is translated as CSARERAAGGPQETQYF.

The chain employs TRBV5-6 and TRBJ1-4; D is unclear. CDR1 SGHDT and CDR2 YYEEEE come from the germline V gene. The germline V and J ends were trimmed by 0 bases and 7 bases, with 13 bases remaining between them. The CDR3 length is 15 residues. The CDR3 region has the DNA TGTGCCAGCAGCTTGGTAGCCAGCTCCGGTGAAAAACTGTTTTTT. This translates into CASSLVASSGEKLFF.

The table lists this clonotype with a few counts. A much larger clone lies a single base off, so this may be a read error. The chain uses TRBV7-9 and TRBJ2-5; the D is unclear. The CDR3 runs 10 residues. With 5 bases removed from V and 4 bases from J, the gap between germline ends came to 2 bases. Germline CDR1 SEHNR, CDR2 FQNEAQ (reference sequence). The CDR3 region has the DNA TGTGCCAGCAGCCCAGAGACCCAGTACTTC. It translates to CASSPETQYF.

This clonotype turned up a few times. The chain recombines TRBV4-2 with TRBJ2-4; no clear D. The ends were cut back, 0 bases at V and 5 bases at J, with 8 bases in the middle. The CDR3 has 14 residues. The germline gives CDR1 LGHNA, CDR2 YNFKEQ. The CDR3: CASSQDRAENIQYF. CDR3 sequence (DNA): TGTGCCAGCAGCCAAGACCGGGCTGAAAACATTCAGTACTTC.

This clonotype was observed a handful of times. The DNA of the CDR3 is TGCGCCAGCAGCCAAGGGATAACCGGGGAGCTGTTTTTT. It translates to CASSQGITGELFF. This chain uses TRBV4-3 with TRBJ2-2; no clear D gene. Germline CDR1 is LGHNA and CDR2 is YSLEER. Trimming left V 1 base short and J 5 bases short, with 5 bases between. The CDR3 extends over 13 amino acids.

This clonotype appeared a few times. This sequence joins TRBV13 and TRBJ1-1, with 7 positions matching TRBD1. Germline CDR1 PRHDT, CDR2 FYEKMQ (reference sequence). V gave up 4 bases and J gave up 5 bases; unmatched junction bases: 16. The CDR3 consists of 17 residues. CDR3 amino acids: CASSSGRRGQLGTEAFF. CDR3 coding DNA: TGTGCCAGCAGCTCCGGTCGGCGGGGACAGCTGGGGACTGAAGCTTTCTTT.

The rearrangement links TRBV5-1 to TRBJ1-4; 10 bases agree with TRBD1. The junction had 6 bases not matched to a gene; V was cut back by 0 bases and J by 7 bases. Germline-derived CDR1 and CDR2 are SGHRS and YFSETQ. The CDR3 totals 16 residues. CDR3 coding DNA: TGCGCCAGCAGCTTGGTGGGGGACAGGGGAAGTGAAAAACTGTTTTTT. Translating it yields CASSLVGDRGSEKLFF.

The V and J genes are TRBV20-1 and TRBJ2-3; 9 nucleotides line up with TRBD2. The CDR3 sequence is 18 residues long. J gave up 4 bases and V 1 base, and 15 bases lay outside the gene matches. Per germline, CDR1 DFQATT and CDR2 SNEGSKA (reference sequence). As DNA, the CDR3 is TGCAGTGCTAGAGTTAAGGGACTAGCTGAGAAGATCGCAGATACGCAGTATTTT. Encoded protein: CSARVKGLAEKIADTQYF.